This T cell receptor (beta chain) was sequenced in a study of response to subunit inactivated influenza vaccine. TCRdb re-called the RT-PCR reads with MiXCR, one entry per CDR3 protein. The table lists more than 500,000 distinct CDR3 sequences, roughly 10% of them singletons. The germline V gene encodes CDR1 SGDLS and CDR2 YYNGEE. V was trimmed by 0 bases and J by 7 bases, leaving 16 bases between them. The CDR3 contains 16 residues. This sample was shared with a second study, whose subject was T cells expressing NK-cell markers. That study reports: In generating TCR beta cDNA, 5'RACE template switching with UMIs was used. One of eight sequenced donors was HCMV-seronegative; the other seven were seropositive. Roughly 1.0-7.0% of CD8+ T cells in about 6 donors belonged to dominant NKG2C+ clonotypes. These same clonotypes (in a few donors) also led the CD3+CD56-NKG2C+ fraction. Expanded NKG2C+ T cell clones were not confirmed as HCMV-specific.

This rearrangement joins TRBV9 to TRBJ1-4; perhaps TRBD1 as D (6 bases). The sequence derives from a man in his fifties who received an inactivated influenza vaccine. This specimen was PBMCs from blood, taken on the day of vaccination. The CDR3 spells CASSVGGAGGGEKLFF. In DNA form, the CDR3 reads TGTGCCAGCAGCGTAGGGGGAGCCGGAGGGGGTGAAAAACTGTTTTTT.